The text below deals with one T cell receptor (beta chain). Clinical histories supplied by participants themselves formed the basis of cohort assignment. This sample is part of a study of blood T cell repertoires in COVID-19. Across the study: Nucleic acid was either cDNA or gDNA, and it came from T cells, B-cell-depleted T cells, or PBMCs.

V shed 4 bases and J shed 6 bases, with 9 bases lying between them. The germline V gene encodes CDR1 SGHRS and CDR2 YFSETQ. CDR3 length equals 12 residues. Assay: immunoSEQ multiplex PCR; the TCRdb copy retains only in-frame clones and omits some. The profile shows about 240,000 clones, around 88% of them singletons. Material for sequencing was PBMCs or T cells enriched from blood (not recorded which). The clonotype comes from a middle-aged woman with acute COVID-19. V is TRBV5-1 and J is TRBJ2-3, with D maybe TRBD2 (6 bases). CDR3 nucleotide sequence: TGCGCCAGCAGCCCCCGGGGGGATACGCAGTATTTT. It specifies CASSPRGDTQYF.